A single sample gave rise to the 14 T cell receptor beta chains below, sequenced in a study of blood T cell repertoires in COVID-19. Sequencing used immunoSEQ multiplex PCR; TCRdb keeps in-frame clones, though not all of them. Of some 300,000 clones listed, almost 90% were seen once; the top ten hold around 0.93%. Sequencing used peripheral blood. The receptors originated from a woman in her thirties or forties with COVID-19, enrolled during active disease.

V is TRBV18 and J is TRBJ1-1; TRBD1 agrees at 10 bases. CDR1 is KGHSH, CDR2 LQKENI, per germline. The CDR3 sequence is 15 residues long. The junction had 6 bases not matched to a gene; V was cut back by 4 bases and J by 4 bases. The DNA of the CDR3 is TGTGCCAGCTCACAGGGACAGGGGTCGGGCACTGAAGCTTTCTTT. This codes for CASSQGQGSGTEAFF. The full variable domain, completed using reference TRBV18 and TRBJ1-1, is NAGVMQNPRHLVRRRGQEARLRCSPMKGHSHVYWYRQLPEEGLKFMVYLQKENIIDESGMPKERFSAEFPKEGPSILRIQQVVRGDSAAYFCASSQGQGSGTEAFFGQGTRLTVV.

V is TRBV19 and J is TRBJ2-7, with 7 bases aligning to TRBD1. Trimming at V came to 4 bases and at J to 3 bases, leaving 3 bases not matched to a gene. Germline lookup yields CDR1 LNHDA and CDR2 SQIVND (reference sequence). This CDR3 is built from 13 residues. This chain's CDR3 is CASSRDSDYEQYF. CDR3 bases: TGTGCCAGTAGTAGGGACAGCGACTACGAGCAGTACTTC.

This clone came up once. V usage is TRBV5-1 and J usage is TRBJ2-7; TRBD1 might be the D (6 bases). V was cut by 1 base and J by 6 bases, with 14 bases left in between. The CDR3 contains 14 residues. Germline assignment: CDR1 SGHRS and CDR2 YFSETQ. The CDR3 DNA reads as TGCGCCAGCAGCTTGCTTGGACAGACGGCCGAGCAGTACTTC. This encodes CASSLLGQTAEQYF.

For this clone: Other DNA variants within this sample encode the same CDR3. This sequence joins TRBV5-1 and TRBJ2-7; weak D call: TRBD1 (6 bases). V shed 4 bases and J shed 1 base, with 9 bases lying between them. Germline-derived CDR1 and CDR2 are SGHRS and YFSETQ. CDR3 size: 13 residues. The CDR3 loop is CASSPTGSYEQYF. The CDR3 bases are TGCGCCAGCAGCCCTACAGGGTCCTACGAGCAGTACTTC.

This chain uses TRBV4-1 with TRBJ2-3; TRBD2 might be the D (6 bases). CDR1 is MGHRA and CDR2 is YSYEKL in the germline V gene. Deletions cut 2 bases from V and 3 bases from J, with 12 bases between. This CDR3 contains 15 residues. CDR3 sequence reads: CASSQQTSFTDTQYF. Here the CDR3 DNA reads TGCGCCAGCAGCCAACAAACTAGCTTTACAGATACGCAGTATTTT.

The V gene is TRBV24-1, the J gene TRBJ1-1; a possible D gene is TRBD1 (5 bases). Per germline, CDR1 KGHDR and CDR2 SFDVKD. This CDR3 comprises 12 residues. The germline V and J ends were trimmed by 3 bases and 6 bases, with 7 bases remaining between them. The CDR3 protein is CATSDPGAEAFF. DNA for the CDR3: TGTGCCACCAGTGATCCGGGGGCTGAAGCTTTCTTT.

The chain uses TRBV5-8 and TRBJ1-5; D remains unclear. Germline-derived CDR1 and CDR2 are SGHTS and YDEGEE. Trimming took off 1 base at V and 5 bases at J, with 7 bases between the two ends. This CDR3 comprises 13 residues. The chain's CDR3 is CASSLRRDQPQHF. In DNA form, the CDR3 reads TGTGCCAGCAGCTTGCGTCGGGATCAGCCCCAGCATTTT.

The gene calls are TRBV9 and TRBJ1-6; 7 nucleotides match TRBD1. V shed 0 bases, J shed 9 bases, and the junction held 3 bases outside the gene matches. This CDR3 region has 14 residues. Germline-derived CDR1 and CDR2 are SGDLS and YYNGEE. CDR3: CASSVEGQTSPLHF. The CDR3 nucleotides are TGTGCCAGCAGCGTAGAGGGACAGACTTCACCCCTCCACTTT.

The J gene is TRBJ1-6, the V gene TRBV18, with 7 bases aligning to TRBD1. The CDR3 covers 16 residues. The ends lost 3 bases at V and 6 bases at J; junction bases unmatched: 8. Germline CDR1 KGHSH, CDR2 LQKENI. This CDR3 is CASSPRRGTANSPLHF. The CDR3, as DNA: TGTGCCAGCTCACCTCGACGGGGGACAGCTAATTCACCCCTCCACTTT. The full variable domain, in which reference TRBV18 and TRBJ1-6 provide the parts outside the CDR3, is NAGVMQNPRHLVRRRGQEARLRCSPMKGHSHVYWYRQLPEEGLKFMVYLQKENIIDESGMPKERFSAEFPKEGPSILRIQQVVRGDSAAYFCASSPRRGTANSPLHFGNGTRLTVT.

The CDR3 reads CASSATGFEQFF. The CDR3 nucleotides are TGTGCCAGCAGCGCGACAGGGTTTGAGCAGTTCTTC. This chain connects TRBV9 to TRBJ2-1; 7 bases map to TRBD1. The CDR3 extends over 12 amino acids. CDR1 SGDLS and CDR2 YYNGEE come from the germline V gene. Trimming cost V 3 bases and J 9 bases; bases outside gene matches: 3.

The chain couples TRBV7-2 to TRBJ2-5; TRBD1 matches 8 bases. The length of the CDR3 is 16 residues. Trimming at V came to 0 bases and at J to 2 bases, leaving 5 bases not matched to a gene. The germline V gene has CDR1 SGHTA and CDR2 FQGNSA. CDR3: CASSLAQGQGQETQYF. CDR3 in DNA: TGTGCCAGCAGCTTAGCGCAAGGACAGGGACAAGAGACCCAGTACTTC.

V and J are TRBV7-2 and TRBJ2-5, with 12 bases identical to TRBD2. The junction had 12 bases not matched to a gene; V was cut back by 3 bases and J by 4 bases. The germline V gene has CDR1 SGHTA and CDR2 FQGNSA. The CDR3 is 18 residues long. CDR3 residues: CASSFPPLAGGPGETQYF. In DNA, the CDR3 is TGTGCCAGCAGCTTCCCCCCCCTAGCGGGAGGGCCGGGAGAGACCCAGTACTTC.

This chain uses TRBV7-3 with TRBJ2-3; TRBD2 matches at 9 bases. Trimming cost V 2 bases and J 2 bases; bases outside gene matches: 14. Germline-derived CDR1 and CDR2 are SGHTA and FQGTGA. CDR3 length: 19 residues. The CDR3 DNA is TGTGCCAGCAGCTTACCGCTCCTTAAGGCGGGAGGGCTCACAGATACGCAGTATTTT. Its translation: CASSLPLLKAGGLTDTQYF.

The rearrangement uses TRBV2 and TRBJ1-6; TRBD1 agrees at 7 bases. The CDR3 runs 16 residues. Per germline, CDR1 SNHLY and CDR2 FYNNEI. Unmatched junction bases numbered 13, after V lost 6 bases and J lost 8 bases. The CDR3 protein is CASRRSRAGGYSPLHF. In nucleotides, the CDR3 is TGTGCCAGCAGGCGGTCAAGGGCAGGGGGGTATTCACCCCTCCACTTT.